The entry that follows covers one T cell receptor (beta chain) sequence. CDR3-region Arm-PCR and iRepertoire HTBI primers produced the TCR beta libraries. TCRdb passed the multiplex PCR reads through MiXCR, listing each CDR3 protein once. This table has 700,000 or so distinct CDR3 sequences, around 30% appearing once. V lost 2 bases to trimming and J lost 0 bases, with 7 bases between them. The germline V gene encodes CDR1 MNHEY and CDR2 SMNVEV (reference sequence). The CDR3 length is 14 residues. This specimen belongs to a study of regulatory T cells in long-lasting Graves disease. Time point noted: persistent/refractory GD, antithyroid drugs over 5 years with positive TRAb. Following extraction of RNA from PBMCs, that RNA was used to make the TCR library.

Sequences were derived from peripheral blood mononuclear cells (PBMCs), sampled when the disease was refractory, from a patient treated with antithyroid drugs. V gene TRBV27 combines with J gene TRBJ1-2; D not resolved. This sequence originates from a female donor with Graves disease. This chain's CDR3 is CASSLIPPNYGYTF. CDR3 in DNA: TGTGCCAGCAGTTTAATCCCCCCTAACTATGGCTACACCTTC.